This is a list of T cell receptor beta chains from one sample in a study of regulatory T cells in long-lasting Graves disease. TCRdb re-analysed the multiplex PCR reads in MiXCR, keeping a single row per CDR3 protein. This table holds around 300,000 distinct CDR3 sequences, 22% found once. This material consisted of peripheral blood mononuclear cells (PBMCs), taken when the disease was refractory, from a patient treated with antithyroid drugs. These receptors were collected from a female donor with Graves disease. The CDR3 runs from the conserved cysteine through the conserved F or W. A D gene is named only where the DNA matches it firmly. Not all rows give a size; the values are once, few, many and, for expanded clones, a class.

CDR3 protein | CDR3 DNA | J gene | D gene | V gene | clone size
CASSLTARSGNTIYF | TGTGCCAGCAGTCTGACAGCGAGATCTGGAAACACCATATATTTT | TRBJ1-3 | - | TRBV6-1 | -
CASRRLDEQYF | TGTGCCAGCAGAAGACTTGACGAGCAGTACTTC | TRBJ2-7 | - | TRBV6-2/TRBV6-3 | many
CASKSGTGMEETQYF | TGTGCCAGCAAGTCCGGGACAGGGATGGAAGAGACCCAGTACTTC | TRBJ2-5 | TRBD1 | TRBV6-4 | many
CASSFEENSPLHF | TGTGCCAGCAGCTTCGAGGAAAATTCACCCCTCCACTTT | TRBJ1-6 | - | TRBV11-2 | many
CSASNNHRAYEQYF | TGCAGTGCTAGTAATAACCACCGAGCCTACGAGCAGTACTTC | TRBJ2-7 | - | TRBV20-1 | many
CASSDGLQENTEAFF | TGTGCCAGCAGTGACGGGTTACAGGAGAACACTGAAGCTTTCTTT | TRBJ1-1 | - | TRBV2 | few
CASSTLSGSPPGELFF | TGTGCCAGCAGTACTCTTAGCGGGAGTCCACCCGGGGAGCTGTTTTTT | TRBJ2-2 | TRBD2 | TRBV12-3/TRBV12-4 | few
CSGHTHTEVTEAFF | TGCAGCGGCCACACACACACAGAGGTCACTGAAGCTTTCTTT | TRBJ1-1 | - | TRBV29-1 | few
CASRHRVGGPRKETQYF | TGTGCCAGCAGGCACAGGGTTGGAGGACCTAGGAAGGAGACCCAGTACTTC | TRBJ2-5 | - | TRBV28 | many
CAWSVSGAGETQYF | TGTGCCTGGAGTGTATCGGGGGCAGGGGAGACCCAGTACTTC | TRBJ2-5 | - | TRBV30 | many
CASSYSTGQGGIQYF | TGTGCCAGCAGTTACTCGACGGGACAGGGAGGCATTCAGTACTTC | TRBJ2-4 | TRBD1 | TRBV6-2/TRBV6-3 | -
CASSTRQGAAGELFF | TGTGCCAGCAGCACCCGACAGGGGGCGGCCGGGGAGCTGTTTTTT | TRBJ2-2 | TRBD1 | TRBV7-2 | few
CASSDRVVGTDTQYF | TGTGCCAGCAGCGACAGGGTCGTAGGGACAGATACGCAGTATTTT | TRBJ2-3 | TRBD1 | TRBV2 | -
CASSLPSGVEYEQYF | TGTGCCAGCAGCTTACCATCGGGGGTGGAGTACGAGCAGTACTTC | TRBJ2-7 | - | TRBV7-9 | -
CASRTRIGTDTQYF | TGTGCCAGCAGAACCCGGATAGGGACAGATACGCAGTATTTT | TRBJ2-3 | - | TRBV6-1 | -
CASSLLDTGYTF | TGTGCCAGCAGTTTACTTGACACTGGCTACACCTTC | TRBJ1-2 | - | TRBV9 | -
CASSLGGDWSSYEQYF | TGTGCCAGCAGTTTAGGGGGGGACTGGAGCTCCTACGAGCAGTACTTC | TRBJ2-7 | - | TRBV12-3/TRBV12-4 | -
CASNNQGAGGELFF | TGTGCCAGCAACAACCAGGGGGCTGGCGGGGAGCTGTTTTTT | TRBJ2-2 | TRBD1 | TRBV7-9 | -
CASYTRPSDEQYF | TGTGCCAGCTACACCAGACCCAGCGACGAGCAGTACTTC | TRBJ2-7 | - | TRBV28 | -
CASSQVPGQRIYGYTF | TGTGCCAGCAGCCAAGTCCCGGGACAGCGAATCTATGGCTACACCTTC | TRBJ1-2 | TRBD1 | TRBV14 | -
CATSRADREDQPQHF | TGTGCCACCAGCAGAGCCGACAGGGAAGATCAGCCCCAGCATTTT | TRBJ1-5 | TRBD1 | TRBV15 | few
CASSLGGSSREQYF | TGTGCCAGCAGCTTGGGCGGGAGCTCCCGCGAGCAGTACTTC | TRBJ2-7 | TRBD2 | TRBV7-2 | few
CASSQDTGVSSYGYTF | TGCGCCAGCAGCCAAGATACGGGGGTTAGTAGCTATGGCTACACCTTC | TRBJ1-2 | - | TRBV4-3 | -
CASSSTASQETQYF | TGTGCCAGCAGCTCCACCGCTTCCCAAGAGACCCAGTACTTC | TRBJ2-5 | - | TRBV13 | few
CSVELGGTGELFF | TGCAGTGTGGAGCTTGGGGGCACCGGGGAGCTGTTTTTT | TRBJ2-2 | - | TRBV20-1 | few